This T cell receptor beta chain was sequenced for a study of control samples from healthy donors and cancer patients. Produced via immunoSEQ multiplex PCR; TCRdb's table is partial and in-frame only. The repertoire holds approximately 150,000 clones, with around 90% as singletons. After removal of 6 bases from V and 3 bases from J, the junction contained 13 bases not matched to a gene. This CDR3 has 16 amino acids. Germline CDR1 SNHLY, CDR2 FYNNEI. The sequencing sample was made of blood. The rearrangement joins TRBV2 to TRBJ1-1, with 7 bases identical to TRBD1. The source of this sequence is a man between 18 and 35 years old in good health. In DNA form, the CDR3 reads TGTGCCAGCAGCGTATTACCGGGACAGAGGGACACTGAAGCTTTCTTT. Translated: CASSVLPGQRDTEAFF.